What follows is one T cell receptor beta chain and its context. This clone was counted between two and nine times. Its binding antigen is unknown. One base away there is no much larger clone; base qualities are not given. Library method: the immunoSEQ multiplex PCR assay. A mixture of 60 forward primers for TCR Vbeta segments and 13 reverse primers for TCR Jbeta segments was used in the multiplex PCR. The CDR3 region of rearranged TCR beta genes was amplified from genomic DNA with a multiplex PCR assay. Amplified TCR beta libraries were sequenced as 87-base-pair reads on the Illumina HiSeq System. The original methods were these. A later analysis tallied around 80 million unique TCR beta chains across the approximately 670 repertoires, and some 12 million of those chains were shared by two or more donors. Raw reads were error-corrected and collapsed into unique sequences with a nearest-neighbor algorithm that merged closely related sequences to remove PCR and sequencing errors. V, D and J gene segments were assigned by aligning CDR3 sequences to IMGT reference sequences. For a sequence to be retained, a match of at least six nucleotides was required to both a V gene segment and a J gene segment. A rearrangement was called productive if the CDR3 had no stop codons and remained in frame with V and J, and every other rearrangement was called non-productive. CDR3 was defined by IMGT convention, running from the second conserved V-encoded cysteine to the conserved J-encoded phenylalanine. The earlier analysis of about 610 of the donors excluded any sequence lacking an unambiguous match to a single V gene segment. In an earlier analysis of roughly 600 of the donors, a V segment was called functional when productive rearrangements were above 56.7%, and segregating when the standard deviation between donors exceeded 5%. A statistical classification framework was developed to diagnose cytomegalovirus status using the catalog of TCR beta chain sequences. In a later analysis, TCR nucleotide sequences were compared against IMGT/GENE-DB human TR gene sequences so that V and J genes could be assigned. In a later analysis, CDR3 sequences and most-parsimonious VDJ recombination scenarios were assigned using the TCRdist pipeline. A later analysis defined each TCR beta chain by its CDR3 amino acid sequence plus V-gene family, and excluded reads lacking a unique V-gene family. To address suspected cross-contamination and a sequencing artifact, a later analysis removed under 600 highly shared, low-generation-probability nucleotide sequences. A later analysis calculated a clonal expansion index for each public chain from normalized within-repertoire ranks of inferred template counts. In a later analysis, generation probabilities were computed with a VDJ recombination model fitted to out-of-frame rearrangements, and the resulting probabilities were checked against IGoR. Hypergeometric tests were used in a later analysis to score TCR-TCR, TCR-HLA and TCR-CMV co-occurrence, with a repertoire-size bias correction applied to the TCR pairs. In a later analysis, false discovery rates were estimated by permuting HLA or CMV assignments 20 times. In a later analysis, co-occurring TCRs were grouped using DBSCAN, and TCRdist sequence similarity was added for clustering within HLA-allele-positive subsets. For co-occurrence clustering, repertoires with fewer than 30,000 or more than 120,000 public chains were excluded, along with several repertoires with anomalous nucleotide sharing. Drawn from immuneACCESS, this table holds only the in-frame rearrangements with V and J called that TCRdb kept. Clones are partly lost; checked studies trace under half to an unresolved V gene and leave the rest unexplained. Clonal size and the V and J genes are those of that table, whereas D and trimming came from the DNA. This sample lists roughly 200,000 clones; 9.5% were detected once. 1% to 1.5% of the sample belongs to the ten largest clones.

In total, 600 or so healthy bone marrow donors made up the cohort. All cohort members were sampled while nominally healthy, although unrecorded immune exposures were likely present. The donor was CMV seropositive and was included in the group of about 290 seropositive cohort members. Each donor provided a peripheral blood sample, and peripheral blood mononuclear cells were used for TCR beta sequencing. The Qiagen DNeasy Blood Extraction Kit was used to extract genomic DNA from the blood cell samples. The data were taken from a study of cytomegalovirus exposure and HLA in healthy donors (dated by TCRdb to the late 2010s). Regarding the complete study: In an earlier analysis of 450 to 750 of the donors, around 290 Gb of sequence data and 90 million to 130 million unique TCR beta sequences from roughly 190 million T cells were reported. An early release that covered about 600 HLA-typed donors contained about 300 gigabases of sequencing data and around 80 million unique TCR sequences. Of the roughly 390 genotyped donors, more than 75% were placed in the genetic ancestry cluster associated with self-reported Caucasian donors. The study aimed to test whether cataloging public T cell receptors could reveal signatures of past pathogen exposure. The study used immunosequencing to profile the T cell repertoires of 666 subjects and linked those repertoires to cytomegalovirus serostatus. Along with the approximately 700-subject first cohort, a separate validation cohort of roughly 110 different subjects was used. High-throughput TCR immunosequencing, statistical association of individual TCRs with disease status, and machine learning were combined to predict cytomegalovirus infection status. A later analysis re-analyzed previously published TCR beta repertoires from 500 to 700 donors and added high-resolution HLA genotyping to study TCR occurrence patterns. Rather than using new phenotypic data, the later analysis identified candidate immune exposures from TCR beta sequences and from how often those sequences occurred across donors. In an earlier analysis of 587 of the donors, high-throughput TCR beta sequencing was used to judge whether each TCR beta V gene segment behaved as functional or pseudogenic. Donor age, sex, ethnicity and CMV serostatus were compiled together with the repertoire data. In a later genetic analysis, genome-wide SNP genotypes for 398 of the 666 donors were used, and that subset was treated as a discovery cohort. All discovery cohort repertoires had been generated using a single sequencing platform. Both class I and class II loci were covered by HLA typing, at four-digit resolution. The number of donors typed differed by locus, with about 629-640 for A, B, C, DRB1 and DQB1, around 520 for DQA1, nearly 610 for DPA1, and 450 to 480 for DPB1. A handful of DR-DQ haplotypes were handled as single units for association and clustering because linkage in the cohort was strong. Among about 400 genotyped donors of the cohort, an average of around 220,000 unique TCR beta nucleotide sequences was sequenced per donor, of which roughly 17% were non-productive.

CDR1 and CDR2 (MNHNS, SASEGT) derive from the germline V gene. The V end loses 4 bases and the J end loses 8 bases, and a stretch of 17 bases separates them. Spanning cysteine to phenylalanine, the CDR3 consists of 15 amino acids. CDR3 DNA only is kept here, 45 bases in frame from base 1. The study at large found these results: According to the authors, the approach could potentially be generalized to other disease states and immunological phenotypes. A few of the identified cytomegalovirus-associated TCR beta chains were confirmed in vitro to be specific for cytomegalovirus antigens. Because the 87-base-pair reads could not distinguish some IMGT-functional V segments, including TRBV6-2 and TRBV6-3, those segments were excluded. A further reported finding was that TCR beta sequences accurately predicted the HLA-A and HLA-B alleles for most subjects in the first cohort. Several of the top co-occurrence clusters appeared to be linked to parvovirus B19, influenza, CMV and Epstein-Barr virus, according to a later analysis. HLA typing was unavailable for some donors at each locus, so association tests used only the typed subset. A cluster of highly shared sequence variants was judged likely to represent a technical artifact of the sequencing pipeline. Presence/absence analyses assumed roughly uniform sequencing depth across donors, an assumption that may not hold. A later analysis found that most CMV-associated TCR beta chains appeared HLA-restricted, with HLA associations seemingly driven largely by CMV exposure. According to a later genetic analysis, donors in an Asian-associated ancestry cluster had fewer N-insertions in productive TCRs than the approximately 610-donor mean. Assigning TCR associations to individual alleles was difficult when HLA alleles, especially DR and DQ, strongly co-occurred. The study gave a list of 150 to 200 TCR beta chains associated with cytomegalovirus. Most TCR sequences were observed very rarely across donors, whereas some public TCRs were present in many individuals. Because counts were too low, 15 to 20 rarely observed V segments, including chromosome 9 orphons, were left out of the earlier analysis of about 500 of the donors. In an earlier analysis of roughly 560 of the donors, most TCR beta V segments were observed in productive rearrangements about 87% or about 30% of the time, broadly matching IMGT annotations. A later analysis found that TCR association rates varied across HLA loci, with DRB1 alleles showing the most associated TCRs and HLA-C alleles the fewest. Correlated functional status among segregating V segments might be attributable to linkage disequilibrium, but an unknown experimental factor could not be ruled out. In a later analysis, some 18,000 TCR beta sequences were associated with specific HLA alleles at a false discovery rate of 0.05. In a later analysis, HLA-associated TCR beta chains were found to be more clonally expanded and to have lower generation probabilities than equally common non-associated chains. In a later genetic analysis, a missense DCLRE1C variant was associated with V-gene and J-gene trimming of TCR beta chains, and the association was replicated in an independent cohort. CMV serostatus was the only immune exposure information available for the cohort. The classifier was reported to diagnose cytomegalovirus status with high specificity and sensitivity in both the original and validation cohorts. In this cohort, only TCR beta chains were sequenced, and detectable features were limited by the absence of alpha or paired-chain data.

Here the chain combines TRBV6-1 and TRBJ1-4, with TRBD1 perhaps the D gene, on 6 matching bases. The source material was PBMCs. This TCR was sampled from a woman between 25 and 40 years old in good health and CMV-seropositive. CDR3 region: CASSVQGIGLEKLFF. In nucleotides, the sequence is TGTGCCAGCAGTGTCCAGGGGATCGGGTTGGAAAAACTGTTTTTT.